This record covers a single T cell receptor (beta chain). Assay used: immunoSEQ multiplex PCR; TCRdb lists only in-frame clones, some missing. The data show 130,000 or so clones, around 82% seen once. This entry is derived from a study of blood T cell repertoires in COVID-19. The CDR3 is 12 amino acids. Trimming cost V 0 bases and J 9 bases, with 7 bases left between them. Per germline, CDR1 SGHNT and CDR2 YYREEE (reference sequence). Sequenced input: peripheral blood. This TCR derives from a man between 60 and 70 years old with acute or convalescent COVID-19. V usage is TRBV5-4 and J usage is TRBJ2-4; a weak D match, TRBD2 (6 bases). The CDR3: CASSLGGGIQYF. The CDR3 DNA sequence: TGTGCCAGCAGCTTGGGGGGAGGCATTCAGTACTTC.